The 16 T cell receptor beta chains below come from one sample, sequenced in a study of graft-versus-host responses after intestinal transplantation. These receptors are not linked to any known antigen. Here immunoSEQ multiplex PCR was the method, and the copy in TCRdb shows in-frame clones only, minus some. Here the sample spans 80,000 to 100,000 clones, 75% to 90% being singletons. Sequencing was performed on unstimulated CD4+ T cells sorted from spleen or lymph node cells, taken before intestinal transplant. These TCRs come from a human donor who received an intestinal transplant.

The V call is TRBV7-2, the J call TRBJ2-1; TRBD2 matches at 12 bases. The V gene's germline CDR1 is SGHTA and CDR2 FQGNSA. The CDR3 has 15 residues. The V segment lost 8 bases and the J segment 9 bases; nucleotides outside the gene matches: 11. CDR3 region: CASATASGGASEQFF. CDR3 nucleotides: TGTGCCAGCGCCACGGCTAGCGGGGGGGCGAGTGAGCAGTTCTTC. Using reference TRBV7-2 and TRBJ2-1 for the parts outside the CDR3, the full variable domain is GAGVSQSPSNKVTEKGKDVELRCDPISGHTALYWYRQSLGQGLEFLIYFQGNSAPDKSGLPSDRFSAERTGGSVSTLTIQRTQQEDSAVYLCASATASGGASEQFFGPGTRLTVL.

This clone occurred a few times. The chain links TRBV10-2 to TRBJ2-1; 10 bases match TRBD2. Germline V lookup: CDR1 WSHSY, CDR2 SAAADI. The ends lost 6 bases at V and 9 bases at J; junction bases unmatched: 11. The CDR3 spans 15 residues. CDR3: CASRSRLAGNTEQFF. The CDR3 DNA reads as TGCGCCAGCAGATCCCGACTAGCGGGTAATACTGAGCAGTTCTTC.

The chain couples TRBV25-1 to TRBJ1-5, with TRBD1 matching over 7 bases. This CDR3 spans 13 amino acids. J gave up 5 bases and V 4 bases, and 2 bases lay outside the gene matches. CDR1 is MGHDK and CDR2 is SYGVNS in the germline V gene. CDR3 region: CASSGRGDQPQHF. DNA for the CDR3: TGTGCCAGCAGTGGCAGGGGGGATCAGCCCCAGCATTTT.

This clone was counted once. The chain links TRBV20-1 to TRBJ2-7; a possible D gene is TRBD1 (5 bases). CDR1 is DFQATT and CDR2 is SNEGSKA in the germline V gene (reference sequence). The CDR3 sequence is 11 residues long. The V gene lost 2 bases and the J gene lost 3 bases, with 5 bases spanning the gap. The CDR3 DNA follows: TGCAGTGCTAGACAGGGCTACGAGCAGTACTTC. Encoded protein: CSARQGYEQYF.

This chain links TRBV7-3 with TRBJ2-5; D may be TRBD2 (6 bases). Germline-derived CDR1 and CDR2 are SGHTA and FQGTGA. The germline V and J ends were trimmed by 5 bases and 1 base, with 11 bases remaining between them. This CDR3 is 14 amino acids long. The CDR3 sequence: CASSPEGGQETQYF. DNA for the CDR3: TGTGCCAGCAGCCCGGAGGGCGGCCAAGAGACCCAGTACTTC. Together with reference TRBV7-3 and TRBJ2-5, the CDR3 gives the full variable domain: GAGVSQTPSNKVTEKGKYVELRCDPISGHTALYWYRQSLGQGPEFLIYFQGTGAADDSGLPNDRFFAVRPEGSVSTLKIQRTERGDSAVYLCASSPEGGQETQYFGPGTRLLVL.

The chain employs TRBV18 and TRBJ1-6; 7 positions match TRBD1. The CDR3 has 15 residues. J lost 7 bases, V lost 3 bases, and 6 bases had no gene match. Germline V gene data show CDR1 as KGHSH and CDR2 as LQKENI. CDR3 DNA sequence: TGTGCCAGCTCACCCCACGGGACAGAGAATTCACCCCTCCACTTT. Residues: CASSPHGTENSPLHF.

The chain joins TRBV29-1 to TRBJ2-7; a weak D match, TRBD1 (6 bases). The V end lost 4 bases, the J end lost 1 base, and 11 bases lay between the germline ends. The CDR3 sequence is 13 residues long. Germline V gene data show CDR1 as SQVTM and CDR2 as ANQGSEA. CDR3 coding DNA: TGCAGCGTTGGTCGCAGGGGATCCTACGAGCAGTACTTC. This encodes CSVGRRGSYEQYF.

The rearrangement uses TRBV7-3 and TRBJ2-2; 10 nucleotides align to TRBD2. The trim removed 5 bases at V and 4 bases at J, leaving 7 bases unmatched. This CDR3 has 16 residues. Germline lookup yields CDR1 SGHTA and CDR2 FQGTGA. The CDR3 sequence is CASSTIAGGFTGELFF. CDR3 bases: TGTGCCAGCAGCACTATAGCGGGGGGTTTCACCGGGGAGCTGTTTTTT.

The chain has TRBV11-2 and TRBJ2-7; no definite D call. The germline V gene has CDR1 SGHAT and CDR2 FQNNGV. This CDR3 is built from 13 residues. V was shortened by 5 bases and J by 7 bases, with 15 bases between the two germline ends. In nucleotides, the CDR3 is TGTGCCAGCAGCGCATCTGCCTACGTAGAGCAGTACTTC. The encoded protein is CASSASAYVEQYF.

The rearrangement links TRBV4-1 to TRBJ1-2, with D tentatively TRBD1 (5 bases). V shed 3 bases and J shed 11 bases, with 25 bases lying between them. CDR1 is MGHRA, CDR2 YSYEKL, per germline. The CDR3 contains 16 residues. The CDR3 coding sequence is TGCGCCAGCAGCCACCCTAATTGGGGGACTATTTGGCGGTACACCTTC. Translating gives CASSHPNWGTIWRYTF.

The V call is TRBV27, the J call TRBJ1-2; TRBD1 matches 9 bases. Germline lookup yields CDR1 MNHEY and CDR2 SMNVEV (reference sequence). V lost 5 bases and J lost 5; bases outside the gene matches: 12. The length of the CDR3 is 16 residues. The CDR3 DNA sequence: TGTGCCAGCAGTCCCGAGTTTGGACAGGGGTATTATGGCTACACCTTC. Its protein is CASSPEFGQGYYGYTF.

J is TRBJ2-5 and V is TRBV5-1; D unclear. Trimming stripped 0 bases from V and 4 bases from J, with 7 bases between. CDR3 length: 13 residues. Germline CDR1 is SGHRS and CDR2 is YFSETQ. CDR3 region: CASSLAGSETQYF. The DNA for the CDR3 is TGCGCCAGCAGCTTGGCCGGTTCAGAGACCCAGTACTTC.

J is TRBJ1-3 and V is TRBV5-6, with TRBD1 matching over 7 bases. The V gene end was trimmed by 4 bases and the J gene end by 0 bases; junction bases not matched to a gene: 7. Germline CDR1 SGHDT, CDR2 YYEEEE. The CDR3 is 16 amino acids. The CDR3 nucleotides read TGTGCCAGCAGCCCCAGGGGGACCTACTCTGGAAACACCATATATTTT. Its translation is CASSPRGTYSGNTIYF.

V and J are TRBV7-2 and TRBJ1-2; 9 nucleotides agree with TRBD1. The V gene's germline CDR1 is SGHTA and CDR2 FQGNSA. The CDR3 has 14 residues. V was pared by 1 base and J by 8 bases, with 5 bases of the junction left unmatched. In DNA form, the CDR3 reads TGTGCCAGCAGCTTAGTGAGGACAGGGGTCGGCTACACCTTC. Its translation: CASSLVRTGVGYTF.

The chain recombines TRBV7-6 with TRBJ2-2; weak D call: TRBD1 (5 bases). V lost 4 bases and J lost 6, with 18 bases in between. This CDR3 is 16 amino acids long. Germline loops: CDR1 SGHVS, CDR2 FNYEAQ. The CDR3 sequence is CASSYSPPKGAGELFF. The CDR3 nucleotides read TGTGCCAGCAGCTACAGCCCCCCCAAAGGGGCCGGGGAGCTGTTTTTT.

The chain uses TRBV7-8 and TRBJ1-1; 9 bases are a match to TRBD1. Trimming took 6 bases from V and 3 from J; bases not matched to a gene: 8. Germline loops: CDR1 SGHVS, CDR2 FQNEAQ. This CDR3 has 15 residues. The CDR3 sequence is CASSQGTGSYTEAFF. DNA for the CDR3: TGTGCCAGCAGTCAAGGGACAGGGTCGTACACTGAAGCTTTCTTT. The full variable domain, completed using reference TRBV7-8 and TRBJ1-1, is GAGVSQSPRYKVAKRGQDVALRCDPISGHVSLFWYQQALGQGPEFLTYFQNEAQLDKSGLPSDRFFAERPEGSVSTLKIQRTQQEDSAVYLCASSQGTGSYTEAFFGQGTRLTVV.